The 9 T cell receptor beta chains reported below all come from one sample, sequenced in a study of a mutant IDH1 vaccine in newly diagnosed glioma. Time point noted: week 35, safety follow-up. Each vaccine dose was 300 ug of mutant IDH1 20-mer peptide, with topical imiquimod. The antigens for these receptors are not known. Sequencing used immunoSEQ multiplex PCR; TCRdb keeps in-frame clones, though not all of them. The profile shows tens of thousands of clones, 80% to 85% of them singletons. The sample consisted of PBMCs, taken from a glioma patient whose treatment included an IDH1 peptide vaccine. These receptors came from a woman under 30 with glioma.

The CDR3 region is CASSGIPGTSFSAGELFF. CDR3 nucleotide sequence: TGCGCCAGCAGCGGAATACCCGGGACCAGCTTCTCGGCCGGGGAGCTGTTTTTT. This rearrangement joins TRBV5-1 to TRBJ2-2, with D possibly called TRBD1 or TRBD2 (5 bases each). V lost 4 bases, J lost 6 bases, and 25 bases lay in between. Germline CDR1 SGHRS, CDR2 YFSETQ. This CDR3 region has 18 residues.

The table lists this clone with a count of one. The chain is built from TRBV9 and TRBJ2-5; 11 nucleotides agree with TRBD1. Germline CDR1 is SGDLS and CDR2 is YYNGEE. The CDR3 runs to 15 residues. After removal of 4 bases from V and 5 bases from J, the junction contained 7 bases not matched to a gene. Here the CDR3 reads CASSPGTGGRETQYF. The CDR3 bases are TGTGCCAGCAGCCCCGGGACAGGGGGTCGGGAGACCCAGTACTTC.

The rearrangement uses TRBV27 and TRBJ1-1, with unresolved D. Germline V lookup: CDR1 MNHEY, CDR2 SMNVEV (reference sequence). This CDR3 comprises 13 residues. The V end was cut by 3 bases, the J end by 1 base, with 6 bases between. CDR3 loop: CASSFLRNTEAFF. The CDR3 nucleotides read TGTGCCAGCAGTTTCCTCAGGAACACTGAAGCTTTCTTT.

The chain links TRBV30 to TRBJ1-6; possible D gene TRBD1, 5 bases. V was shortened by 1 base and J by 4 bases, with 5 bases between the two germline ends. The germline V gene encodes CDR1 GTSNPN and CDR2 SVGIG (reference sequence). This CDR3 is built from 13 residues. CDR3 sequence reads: CAWSGGYNSPLHF. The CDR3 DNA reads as TGTGCCTGGAGTGGGGGGTATAATTCACCCCTCCACTTT.

The CDR3 coding sequence is TGTGCCAGCAGTGGCAGGGCCGGGGGTTATAGCAATCAGCCCCAGCATTTT. It yields the protein CASSGRAGGYSNQPQHF. The chain links TRBV6-1 to TRBJ1-5; tentative D call: TRBD1 (5 bases). Germline V gene sequence: CDR1 MNHNS, CDR2 SASEGT. The CDR3 contains 17 residues. The V gene lost 4 bases and the J gene lost 0 bases, with 16 bases spanning the gap.

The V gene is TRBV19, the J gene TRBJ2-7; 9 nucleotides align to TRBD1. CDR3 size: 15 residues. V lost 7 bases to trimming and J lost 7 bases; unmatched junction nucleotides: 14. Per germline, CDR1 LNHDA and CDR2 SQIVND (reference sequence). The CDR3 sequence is CASNVPGQGRQEQYF. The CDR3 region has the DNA TGTGCCAGTAATGTCCCGGGACAGGGACGTCAGGAGCAGTACTTC.

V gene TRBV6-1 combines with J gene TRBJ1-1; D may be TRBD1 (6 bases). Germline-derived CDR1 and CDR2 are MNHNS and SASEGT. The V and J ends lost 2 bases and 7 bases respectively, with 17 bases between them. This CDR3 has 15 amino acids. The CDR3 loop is CASSETRRGHFEAFF. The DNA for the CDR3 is TGTGCCAGCAGTGAAACTAGGAGGGGACACTTTGAAGCTTTCTTT.

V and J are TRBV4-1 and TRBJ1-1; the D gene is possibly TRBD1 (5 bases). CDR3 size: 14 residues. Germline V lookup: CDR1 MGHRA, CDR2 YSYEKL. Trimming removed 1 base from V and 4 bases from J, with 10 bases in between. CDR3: CASSQVSGGTEAFF. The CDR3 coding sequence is TGCGCCAGCAGCCAAGTTTCCGGGGGCACTGAAGCTTTCTTT.

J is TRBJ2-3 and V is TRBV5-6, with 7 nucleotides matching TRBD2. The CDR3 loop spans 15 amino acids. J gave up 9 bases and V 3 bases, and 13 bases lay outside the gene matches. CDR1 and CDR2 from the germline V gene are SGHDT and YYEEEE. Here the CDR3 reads CASSSFGDPGGTQYF. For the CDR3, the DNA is TGTGCCAGCAGCTCGTTTGGGGACCCCGGGGGGACGCAGTATTTT.